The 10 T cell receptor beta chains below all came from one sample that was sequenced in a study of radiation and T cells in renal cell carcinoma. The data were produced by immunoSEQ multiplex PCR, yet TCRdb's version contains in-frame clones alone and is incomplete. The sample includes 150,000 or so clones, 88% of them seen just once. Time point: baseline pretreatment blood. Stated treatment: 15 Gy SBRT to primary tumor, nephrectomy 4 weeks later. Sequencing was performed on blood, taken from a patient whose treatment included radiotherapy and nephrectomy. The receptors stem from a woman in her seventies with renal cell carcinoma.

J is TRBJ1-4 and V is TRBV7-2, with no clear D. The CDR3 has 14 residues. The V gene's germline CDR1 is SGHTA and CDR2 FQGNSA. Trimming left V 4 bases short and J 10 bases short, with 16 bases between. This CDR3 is CASSSILRVGKLFF. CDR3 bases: TGTGCCAGCAGCTCGATACTTCGGGTCGGAAAACTGTTTTTT.

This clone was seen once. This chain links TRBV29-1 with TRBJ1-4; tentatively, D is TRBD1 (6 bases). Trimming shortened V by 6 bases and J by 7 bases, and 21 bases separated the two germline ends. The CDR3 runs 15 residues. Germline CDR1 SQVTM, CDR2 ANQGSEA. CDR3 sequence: CSVGTLWAGAEKLFF. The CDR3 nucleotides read TGCAGCGTAGGAACCTTGTGGGCAGGGGCTGAAAAACTGTTTTTT.

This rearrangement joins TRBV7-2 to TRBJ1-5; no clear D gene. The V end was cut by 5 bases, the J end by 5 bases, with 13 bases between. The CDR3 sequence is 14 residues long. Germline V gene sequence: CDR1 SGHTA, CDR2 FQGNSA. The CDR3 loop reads CASSPARHDQPQHF. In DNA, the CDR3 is TGTGCCAGCAGCCCAGCCCGGCATGATCAGCCCCAGCATTTT.

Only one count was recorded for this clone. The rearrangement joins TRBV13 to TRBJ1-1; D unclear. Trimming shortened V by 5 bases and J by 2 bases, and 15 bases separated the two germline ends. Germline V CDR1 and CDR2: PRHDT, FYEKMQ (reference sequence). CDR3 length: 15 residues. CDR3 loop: CASSPRRSLNTEAFF. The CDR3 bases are TGTGCCAGCAGCCCTCGGAGGTCGCTTAACACTGAAGCTTTCTTT.

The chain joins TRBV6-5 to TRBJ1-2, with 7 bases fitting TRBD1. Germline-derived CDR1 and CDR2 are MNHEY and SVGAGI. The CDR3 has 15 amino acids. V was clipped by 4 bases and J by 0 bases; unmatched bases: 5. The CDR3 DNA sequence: TGTGCCAGCAGTTTCACAGGGGACTCTAACTATGGCTACACCTTC. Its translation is CASSFTGDSNYGYTF.

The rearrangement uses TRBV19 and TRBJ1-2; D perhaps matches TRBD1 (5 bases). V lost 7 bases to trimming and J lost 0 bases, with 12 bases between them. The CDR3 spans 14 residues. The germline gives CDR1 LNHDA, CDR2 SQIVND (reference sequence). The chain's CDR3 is CASNGLRANYGYTF. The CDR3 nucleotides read TGTGCCAGTAACGGACTCAGGGCTAACTATGGCTACACCTTC.

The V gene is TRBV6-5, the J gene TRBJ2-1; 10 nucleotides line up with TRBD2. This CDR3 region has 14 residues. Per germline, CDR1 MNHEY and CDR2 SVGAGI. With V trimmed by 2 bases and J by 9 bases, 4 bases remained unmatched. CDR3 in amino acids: CASSYPAGGPEQFF. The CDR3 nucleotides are TGTGCCAGCAGTTACCCAGCGGGGGGGCCTGAGCAGTTCTTC.

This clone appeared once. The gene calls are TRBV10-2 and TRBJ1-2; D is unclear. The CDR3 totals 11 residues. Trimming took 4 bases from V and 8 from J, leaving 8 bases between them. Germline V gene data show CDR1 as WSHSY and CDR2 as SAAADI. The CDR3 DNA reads TGCGCCAGCAGTGTAGGGTCCGGCTACACCTTC. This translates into CASSVGSGYTF.

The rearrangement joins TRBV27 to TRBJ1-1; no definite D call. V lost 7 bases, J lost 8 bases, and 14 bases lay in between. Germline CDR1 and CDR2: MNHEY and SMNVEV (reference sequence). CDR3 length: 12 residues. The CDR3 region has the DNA TGTGCCAGCACCACCCCCCGCGGGGAAGCTTTCTTT. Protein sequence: CASTTPRGEAFF.

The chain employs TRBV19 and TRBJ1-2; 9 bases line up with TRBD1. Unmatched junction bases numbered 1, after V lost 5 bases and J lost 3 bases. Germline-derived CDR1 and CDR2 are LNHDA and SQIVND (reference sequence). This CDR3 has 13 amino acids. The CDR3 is CASSGTGYYGYTF. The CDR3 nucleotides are TGTGCCAGTAGTGGGACAGGGTACTATGGCTACACCTTC.